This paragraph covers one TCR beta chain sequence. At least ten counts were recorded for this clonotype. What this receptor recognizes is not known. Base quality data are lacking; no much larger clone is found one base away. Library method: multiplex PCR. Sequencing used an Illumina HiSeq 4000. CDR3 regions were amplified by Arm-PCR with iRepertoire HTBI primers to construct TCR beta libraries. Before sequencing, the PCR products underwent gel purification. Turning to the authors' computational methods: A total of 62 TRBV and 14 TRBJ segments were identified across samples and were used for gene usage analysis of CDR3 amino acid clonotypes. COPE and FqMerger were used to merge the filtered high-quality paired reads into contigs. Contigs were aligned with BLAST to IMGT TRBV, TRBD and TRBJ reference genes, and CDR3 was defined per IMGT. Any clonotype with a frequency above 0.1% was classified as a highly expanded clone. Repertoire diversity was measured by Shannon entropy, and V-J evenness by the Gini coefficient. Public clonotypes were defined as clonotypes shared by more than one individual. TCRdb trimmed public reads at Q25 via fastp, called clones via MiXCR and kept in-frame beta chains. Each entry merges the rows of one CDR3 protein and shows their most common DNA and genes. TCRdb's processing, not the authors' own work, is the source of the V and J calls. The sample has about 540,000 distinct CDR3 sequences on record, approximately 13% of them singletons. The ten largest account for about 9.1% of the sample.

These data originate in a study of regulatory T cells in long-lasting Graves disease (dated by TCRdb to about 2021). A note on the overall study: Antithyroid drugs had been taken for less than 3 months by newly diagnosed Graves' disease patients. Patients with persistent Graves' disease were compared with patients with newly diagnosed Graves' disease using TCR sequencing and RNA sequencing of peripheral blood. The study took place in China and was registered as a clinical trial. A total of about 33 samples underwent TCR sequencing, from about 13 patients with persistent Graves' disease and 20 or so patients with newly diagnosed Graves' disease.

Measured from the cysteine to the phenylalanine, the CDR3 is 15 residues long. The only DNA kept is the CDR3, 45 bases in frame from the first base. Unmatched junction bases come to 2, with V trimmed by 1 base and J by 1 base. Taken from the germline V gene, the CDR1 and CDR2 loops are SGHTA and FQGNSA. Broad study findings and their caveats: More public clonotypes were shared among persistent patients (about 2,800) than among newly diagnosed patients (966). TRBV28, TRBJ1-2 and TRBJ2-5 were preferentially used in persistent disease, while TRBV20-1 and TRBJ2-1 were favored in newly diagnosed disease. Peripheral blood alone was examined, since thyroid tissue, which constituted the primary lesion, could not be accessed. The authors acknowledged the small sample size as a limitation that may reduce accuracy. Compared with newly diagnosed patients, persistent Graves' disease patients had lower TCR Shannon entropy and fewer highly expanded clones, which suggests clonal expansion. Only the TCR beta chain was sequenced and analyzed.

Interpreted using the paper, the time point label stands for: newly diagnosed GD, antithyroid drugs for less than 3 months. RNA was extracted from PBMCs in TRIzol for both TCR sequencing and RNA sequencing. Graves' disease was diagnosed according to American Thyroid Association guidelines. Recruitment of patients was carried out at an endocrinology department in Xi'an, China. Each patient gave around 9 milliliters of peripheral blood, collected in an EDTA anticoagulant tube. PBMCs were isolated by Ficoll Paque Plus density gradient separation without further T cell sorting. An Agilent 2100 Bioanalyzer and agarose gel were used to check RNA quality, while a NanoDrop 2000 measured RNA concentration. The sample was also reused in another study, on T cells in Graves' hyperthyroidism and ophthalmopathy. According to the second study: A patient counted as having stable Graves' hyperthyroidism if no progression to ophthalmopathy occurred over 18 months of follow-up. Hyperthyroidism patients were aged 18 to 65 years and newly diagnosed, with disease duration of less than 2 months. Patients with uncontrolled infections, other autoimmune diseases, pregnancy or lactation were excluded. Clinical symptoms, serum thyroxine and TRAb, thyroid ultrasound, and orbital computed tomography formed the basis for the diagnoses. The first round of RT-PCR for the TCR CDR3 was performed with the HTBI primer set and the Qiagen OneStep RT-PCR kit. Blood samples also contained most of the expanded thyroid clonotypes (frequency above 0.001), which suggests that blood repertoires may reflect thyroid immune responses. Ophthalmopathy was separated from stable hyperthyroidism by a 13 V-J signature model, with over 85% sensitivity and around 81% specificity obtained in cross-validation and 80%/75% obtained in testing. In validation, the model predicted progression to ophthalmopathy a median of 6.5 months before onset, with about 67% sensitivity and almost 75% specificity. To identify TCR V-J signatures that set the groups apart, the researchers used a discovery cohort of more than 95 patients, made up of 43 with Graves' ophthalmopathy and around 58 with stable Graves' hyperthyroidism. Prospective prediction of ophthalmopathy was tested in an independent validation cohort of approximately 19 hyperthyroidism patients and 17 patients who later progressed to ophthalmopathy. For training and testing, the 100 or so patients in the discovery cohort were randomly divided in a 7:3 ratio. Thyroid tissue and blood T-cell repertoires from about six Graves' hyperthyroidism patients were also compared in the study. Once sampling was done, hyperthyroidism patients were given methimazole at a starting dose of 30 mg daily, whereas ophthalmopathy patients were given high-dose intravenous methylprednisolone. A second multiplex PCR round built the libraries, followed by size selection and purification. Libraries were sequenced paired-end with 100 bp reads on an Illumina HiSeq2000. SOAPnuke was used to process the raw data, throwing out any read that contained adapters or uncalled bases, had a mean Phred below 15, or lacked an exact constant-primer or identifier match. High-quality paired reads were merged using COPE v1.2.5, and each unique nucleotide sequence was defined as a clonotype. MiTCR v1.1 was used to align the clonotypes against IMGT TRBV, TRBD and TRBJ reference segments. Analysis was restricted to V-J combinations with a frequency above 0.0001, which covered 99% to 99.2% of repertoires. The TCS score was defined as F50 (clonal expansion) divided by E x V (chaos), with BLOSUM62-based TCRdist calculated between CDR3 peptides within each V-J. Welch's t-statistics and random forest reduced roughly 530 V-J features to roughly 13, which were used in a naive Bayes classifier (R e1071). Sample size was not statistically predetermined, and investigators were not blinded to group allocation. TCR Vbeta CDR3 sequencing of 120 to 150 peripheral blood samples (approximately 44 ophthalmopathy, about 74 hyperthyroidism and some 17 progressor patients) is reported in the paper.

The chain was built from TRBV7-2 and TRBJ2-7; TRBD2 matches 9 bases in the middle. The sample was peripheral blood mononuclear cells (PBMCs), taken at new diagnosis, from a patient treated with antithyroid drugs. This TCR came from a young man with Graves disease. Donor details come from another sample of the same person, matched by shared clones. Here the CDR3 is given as CASSLVAGGSYEQYF. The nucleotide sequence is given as TGTGCCAGCAGCTTAGTTGCGGGGGGGTCCTACGAGCAGTACTTC.